This entry lists 16 T cell receptor beta chains sequenced from one sample in a study of immune cell composition in non-small cell lung cancer. The protocol was immunoSEQ multiplex PCR, while the TCRdb copy is restricted to in-frame clones and leaves out a portion. The sample carries around 13,000 clones, 73% recorded once. The sequenced sample consisted of lung tumor tissue. Source of these receptors: a human donor with non-small cell lung cancer.

This clone was observed a single time. This sequence joins TRBV6-5 and TRBJ2-1; D possibly corresponds to TRBD2 (6 bases). Per germline, CDR1 MNHEY and CDR2 SVGAGI. The CDR3 is 14 residues long. The ends were cut back, 2 bases at V and 8 bases at J, with 13 bases in the middle. The CDR3 spells CASSYAWDFYEQFF. CDR3 DNA sequence: TGTGCCAGCAGTTACGCGTGGGACTTCTATGAGCAGTTCTTC.

A remark on this clone: Other DNA sequences in this sample translate to the same CDR3. The V call is TRBV9, the J call TRBJ2-3; 9 nucleotides agree with TRBD1. The CDR3 length is 15 residues. Germline values: CDR1 SGDLS, CDR2 YYNGEE. Trimming cost V 2 bases and J 1 base; bases outside gene matches: 2. CDR3 coding DNA: TGTGCCAGCAGCGTTTACAGGGGGCGCACAGATACGCAGTATTTT. Encoded protein: CASSVYRGRTDTQYF. Supplemented by reference TRBV9 and TRBJ2-3, the full variable domain reads DSGVTQTPKHLITATGQRVTLRCSPRSGDLSVYWYQQSLDQGLQFLIQYYNGEERAKGNILERFSAQQFPDLHSELNLSSLELGDSALYFCASSVYRGRTDTQYFGPGTRLTVL.

The rearrangement links TRBV28 to TRBJ1-1, with a weak D call TRBD1 (6 bases). The CDR3 contains 13 residues. Deletions cut 10 bases from V and 2 bases from J, with 14 bases between. CDR1 MDHEN and CDR2 SYDVKM come from the germline V gene. CDR3 in amino acids: CATIGGGNTEAFF. The CDR3 nucleotides are TGTGCCACCATAGGGGGGGGTAACACTGAAGCTTTCTTT.

This clone was found a few times. The rearrangement uses TRBV2 and TRBJ1-2; TRBD1 might be the D (6 bases). The CDR3 length is 13 residues. The V gene lost 7 bases and the J gene lost 2 bases, with 11 bases spanning the gap. Germline CDR1 reads SNHLY; CDR2 reads FYNNEI. DNA of the CDR3: TGTGCCAGCAACAGGGAGGGGAACTATGGCTACACCTTC. Translating it yields CASNREGNYGYTF.

This clone was counted between two and nine times. The chain uses TRBV5-5 and TRBJ2-7; 9 bases line up with TRBD2. CDR1 is SGHKS, CDR2 YYEKEE, per germline (reference sequence). The CDR3 loop spans 13 amino acids. V gave up 5 bases and J gave up 6 bases; unmatched junction bases: 6. CDR3 sequence: CASRLAGAGEQYF. DNA for the CDR3: TGTGCCAGCAGGTTAGCGGGGGCGGGCGAGCAGTACTTC.

The genes are TRBV7-9 and TRBJ1-1; D uncertain. CDR1 SEHNR and CDR2 FQNEAQ come from the germline V gene (reference sequence). CDR3 length: 15 amino acids. The V and J ends lost 5 bases and 5 bases respectively, with 18 bases between them. The CDR3, as DNA: TGTGCCAGCAGCAAGGACCCCGAACGAGGGACTGAAGCTTTCTTT. This sequence encodes CASSKDPERGTEAFF.

DNA for the CDR3: TGTGCCAGCAGCGCCCGACCGGGACAGGGGTCCTACGAGCAGTACTTC. It is translated as CASSARPGQGSYEQYF. The genes are TRBV25-1 and TRBJ2-7, with 10 bases that match TRBD1. V shed 6 bases and J 1 base; nucleotides not matched to a gene: 9. Germline V lookup: CDR1 MGHDK, CDR2 SYGVNS. The CDR3 contains 16 residues.

The chain recombines TRBV9 with TRBJ2-5, with D maybe TRBD2 (7 bases). Germline values: CDR1 SGDLS, CDR2 YYNGEE. V shed 3 bases and J shed 5 bases, with 14 bases lying between them. The CDR3 contains 14 residues. This CDR3 is CASSEGGGSETQYF. For the CDR3, the DNA is TGTGCCAGCAGCGAAGGGGGAGGGTCTGAGACCCAGTACTTC.

The V call is TRBV28, the J call TRBJ2-7; possibly TRBD2 for D (5 bases). The germline V gene has CDR1 MDHEN and CDR2 SYDVKM. The CDR3 sequence is 14 residues long. Trimming removed 7 bases at V and 3 bases at J, with 16 bases between. CDR3 DNA sequence: TGTGCCAGCACCCTCCCTGGGAGAAGCTACGAGCAGTACTTC. Translating it yields CASTLPGRSYEQYF.

V usage is TRBV9 and J usage is TRBJ2-7; D ambiguous. Between the trimmed V and J ends, which lost 4 bases and 0 bases, there was a span of 17 bases. Germline V CDR1 and CDR2: SGDLS, YYNGEE. The CDR3 sequence is 16 residues long. The CDR3 sequence: CASSPHQALTSYEQYF. CDR3 bases: TGTGCCAGCAGCCCACACCAGGCCCTCACCTCCTACGAGCAGTACTTC.

This clone counts as medium-sized. This chain links TRBV7-9 with TRBJ2-7; unclear D gene. The CDR3 totals 14 residues. Deletions cut 1 base from V and 9 bases from J, with 16 bases between. The V gene's germline CDR1 is SEHNR and CDR2 FQNEAQ (reference sequence). As DNA, the CDR3 is TGTGCCAGCAGCTTAGGCTCATCGAGTATAAGGCAGTACTTC. Protein product: CASSLGSSSIRQYF.

This clone has more than one count but fewer than ten. The chain's CDR3 is CASSKTGYEQYF. The CDR3 DNA follows: TGTGCCAGCAGCAAGACAGGATACGAGCAGTACTTC. The chain uses TRBV5-4 and TRBJ2-7; weak D call: TRBD1 (6 bases). V was trimmed by 4 bases and J by 4 bases, leaving 9 bases between them. The CDR3 consists of 12 residues. Germline CDR1 SGHNT, CDR2 YYREEE (reference sequence).

The chain is built from TRBV4-2 and TRBJ2-2; 13 positions agree with TRBD2. After removal of 1 base from V and 2 bases from J, the junction contained 4 bases not matched to a gene. The CDR3 runs 18 residues. Germline-derived CDR1 and CDR2 are LGHNA and YNFKEQ. The CDR3 DNA is TGTGCCAGCAGCCAAGGGACTAGCGGGGGACAAAACACCGGGGAGCTGTTTTTT. Encoded protein: CASSQGTSGGQNTGELFF.

The chain has TRBV18 and TRBJ1-2, with D maybe TRBD1 (6 bases). V was cut by 3 bases and J by 5 bases, with 22 bases left in between. This CDR3 comprises 17 residues. Germline V gene data show CDR1 as KGHSH and CDR2 as LQKENI. The CDR3 sequence is CASSPGTVRQVLYGYTF. The CDR3 region has the DNA TGTGCCAGCTCACCCGGAACGGTTCGACAGGTCTTGTATGGCTACACCTTC.

The rearrangement joins TRBV6-1 to TRBJ1-6; the match to TRBD1 covers 8 bases. Germline loops: CDR1 MNHNS, CDR2 SASEGT. This CDR3 has 14 amino acids. The V gene end was trimmed by 5 bases and the J gene end by 7 bases; junction bases not matched to a gene: 4. The CDR3 nucleotides read TGTGCCAGCAGTCCCCGACAGGGGAATTCACCCCTCCACTTT. Its translation is CASSPRQGNSPLHF.

This rearrangement joins TRBV27 to TRBJ1-2; the match to TRBD1 covers 8 bases. Per germline, CDR1 MNHEY and CDR2 SMNVEV (reference sequence). J gave up 5 bases and V 5 bases, and 10 bases lay outside the gene matches. This CDR3 has 15 amino acids. The CDR3 nucleotides are TGTGCCAGCAGTCCCCGGGACAGGCCATTATATGGCTACACCTTC. Translated, it gives CASSPRDRPLYGYTF.